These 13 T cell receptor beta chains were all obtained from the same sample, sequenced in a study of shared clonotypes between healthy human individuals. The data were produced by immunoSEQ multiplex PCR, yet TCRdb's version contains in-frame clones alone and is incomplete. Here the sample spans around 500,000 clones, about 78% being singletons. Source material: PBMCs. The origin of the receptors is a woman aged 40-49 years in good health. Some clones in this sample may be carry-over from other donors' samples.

The CDR3 is CASSSGLASETQYF. CDR3 DNA sequence: TGCGCCAGCAGCTCCGGATTGGCGAGCGAGACCCAGTACTTC. The V gene is TRBV5-1, the J gene TRBJ2-5; D is unresolved. Germline CDR1 is SGHRS and CDR2 is YFSETQ. The CDR3 contains 14 residues. Between the trimmed V and J ends, which lost 3 bases and 5 bases, there was a span of 14 bases.

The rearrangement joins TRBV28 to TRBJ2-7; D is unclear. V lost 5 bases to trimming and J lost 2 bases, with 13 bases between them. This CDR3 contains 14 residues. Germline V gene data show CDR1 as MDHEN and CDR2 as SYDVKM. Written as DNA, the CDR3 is TGTGCCAGCAGTATGACTCCATTAACCTACGAGCAGTACTTC. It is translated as CASSMTPLTYEQYF.

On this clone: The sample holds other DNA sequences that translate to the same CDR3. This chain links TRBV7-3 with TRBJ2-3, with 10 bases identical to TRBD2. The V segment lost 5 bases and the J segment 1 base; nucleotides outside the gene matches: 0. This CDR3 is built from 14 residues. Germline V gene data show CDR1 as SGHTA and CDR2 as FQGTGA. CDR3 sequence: CASSLAGGTDTQYF. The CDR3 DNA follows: TGTGCCAGCAGCCTAGCGGGGGGCACAGATACGCAGTATTTT.

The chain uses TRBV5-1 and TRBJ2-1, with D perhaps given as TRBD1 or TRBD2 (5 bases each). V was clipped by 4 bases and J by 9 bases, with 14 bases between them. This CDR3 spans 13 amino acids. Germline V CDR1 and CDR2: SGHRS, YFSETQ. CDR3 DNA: TGCGCCAGCAGCACCTACCTAGGGACTGAGCAGTTCTTC. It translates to CASSTYLGTEQFF.

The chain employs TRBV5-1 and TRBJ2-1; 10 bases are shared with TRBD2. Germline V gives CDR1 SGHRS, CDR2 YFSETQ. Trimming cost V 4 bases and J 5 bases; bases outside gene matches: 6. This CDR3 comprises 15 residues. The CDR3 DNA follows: TGCGCCAGCAGCGAAGGACTAGCGGACAACAATGAGCAGTTCTTC. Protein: CASSEGLADNNEQFF.

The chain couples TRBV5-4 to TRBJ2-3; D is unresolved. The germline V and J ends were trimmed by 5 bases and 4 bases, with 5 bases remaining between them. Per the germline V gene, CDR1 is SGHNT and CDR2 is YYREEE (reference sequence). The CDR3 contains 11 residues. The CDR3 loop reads CASRLADTQYF. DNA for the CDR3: TGTGCCAGCAGGCTGGCAGATACGCAGTATTTT. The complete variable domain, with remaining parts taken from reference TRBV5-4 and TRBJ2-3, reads ETGVTQSPTHLIKTRGQQVTLRCSSQSGHNTVSWYQQALGQGPQFIFQYYREEENGRGNFPPRFSGLQFPNYSSELNVNALELDDSALYLCASRLADTQYFGPGTRLTVL.

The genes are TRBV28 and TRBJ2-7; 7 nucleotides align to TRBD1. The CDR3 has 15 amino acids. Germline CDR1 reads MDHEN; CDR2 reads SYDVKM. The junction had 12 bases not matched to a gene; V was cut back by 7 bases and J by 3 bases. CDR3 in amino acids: CASKYRGQSHYEQYF. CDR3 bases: TGTGCCAGCAAGTACCGGGGACAGTCCCACTACGAGCAGTACTTC.

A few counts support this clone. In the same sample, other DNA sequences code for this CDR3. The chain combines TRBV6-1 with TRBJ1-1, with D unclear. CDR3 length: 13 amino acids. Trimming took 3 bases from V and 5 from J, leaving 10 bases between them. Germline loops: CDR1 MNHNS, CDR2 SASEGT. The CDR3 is CASSDGGITEAFF. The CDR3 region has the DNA TGTGCCAGCAGTGATGGTGGTATAACTGAAGCTTTCTTT.

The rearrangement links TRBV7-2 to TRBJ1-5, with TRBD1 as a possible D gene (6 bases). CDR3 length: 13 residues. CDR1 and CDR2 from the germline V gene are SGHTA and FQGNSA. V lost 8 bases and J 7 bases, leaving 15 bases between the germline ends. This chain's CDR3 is CASGAGVEQPQHF. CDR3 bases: TGTGCCAGCGGTGCAGGGGTCGAACAGCCCCAGCATTTT.

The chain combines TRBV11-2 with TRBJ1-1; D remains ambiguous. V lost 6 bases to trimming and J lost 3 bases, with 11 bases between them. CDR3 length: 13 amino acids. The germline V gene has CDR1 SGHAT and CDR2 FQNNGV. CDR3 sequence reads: CASSYKRDTEAFF. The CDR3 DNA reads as TGTGCCAGCAGTTACAAACGGGACACTGAAGCTTTCTTT. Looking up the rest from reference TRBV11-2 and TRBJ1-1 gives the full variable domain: EAGVAQSPRYKIIEKRQSVAFWCNPISGHATLYWYQQILGQGPKLLIQFQNNGVVDDSQLPKDRFSAERLKGVDSTLKIQPAKLEDSAVYLCASSYKRDTEAFFGQGTRLTVV.

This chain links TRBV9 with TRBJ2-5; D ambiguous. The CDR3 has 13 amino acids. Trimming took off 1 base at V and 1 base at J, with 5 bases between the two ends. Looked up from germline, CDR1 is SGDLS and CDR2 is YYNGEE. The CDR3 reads CASSVNSQETQYF. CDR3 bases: TGTGCCAGCAGCGTAAACAGCCAAGAGACCCAGTACTTC.

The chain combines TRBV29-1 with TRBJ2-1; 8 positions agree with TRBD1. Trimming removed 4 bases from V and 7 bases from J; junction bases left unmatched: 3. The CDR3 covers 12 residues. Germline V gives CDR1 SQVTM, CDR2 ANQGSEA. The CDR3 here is CSVARGLNEQFF. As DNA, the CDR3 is TGCAGCGTTGCCAGGGGGCTGAATGAGCAGTTCTTC.

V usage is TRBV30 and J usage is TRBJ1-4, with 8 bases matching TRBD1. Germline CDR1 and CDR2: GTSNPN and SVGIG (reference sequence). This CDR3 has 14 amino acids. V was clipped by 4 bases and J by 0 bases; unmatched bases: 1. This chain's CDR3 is CAWTGGTTNEKLFF. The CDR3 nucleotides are TGTGCCTGGACAGGGGGCACAACTAATGAAAAACTGTTTTTT.